This TCR beta chain was sequenced for a study of shared clonotypes between healthy human individuals. The material for each subset, its genomic DNA, was split evenly across several immunoSEQ plates. Sequencing was performed with immunoSEQ multiplex PCR; in TCRdb, only in-frame clones are kept and a portion is missing. The repertoire consists of a few million clones, with around nine tenths occurring once and the leading ten covering roughly 0.15%. The germline V gene encodes CDR1 SEHNR and CDR2 FQNEAQ (reference sequence). The CDR3 covers 15 residues. Losses at the gene ends were 8 bases for V and 5 bases for J; bases not matched to a gene: 12. Study-wide findings and caveats: For sorted subsets, rarefaction showed incomplete sequencing despite large depth. The four-donor shared clonotypes exceeded non-shared clonotypes in generation probability, with non-shared ones scoring lower. Blood was the only sampled material, and tissue repertoires likely differ.

In regard to this clone: Its antigen remains unidentified.

Input material: naive CD4+ T cells sorted from blood. Subset: CD45RA+ positively selected. The receptor was derived from a man aged 18-30 years in good health. The chain carries TRBV7-9 and TRBJ2-7; 10 bases map to TRBD2. The CDR3 loop is CASSSGSSGRNEQYF. CDR3 in DNA: TGTGCCAGCTCGTCGGGGTCTAGCGGGAGAAACGAGCAGTACTTC.